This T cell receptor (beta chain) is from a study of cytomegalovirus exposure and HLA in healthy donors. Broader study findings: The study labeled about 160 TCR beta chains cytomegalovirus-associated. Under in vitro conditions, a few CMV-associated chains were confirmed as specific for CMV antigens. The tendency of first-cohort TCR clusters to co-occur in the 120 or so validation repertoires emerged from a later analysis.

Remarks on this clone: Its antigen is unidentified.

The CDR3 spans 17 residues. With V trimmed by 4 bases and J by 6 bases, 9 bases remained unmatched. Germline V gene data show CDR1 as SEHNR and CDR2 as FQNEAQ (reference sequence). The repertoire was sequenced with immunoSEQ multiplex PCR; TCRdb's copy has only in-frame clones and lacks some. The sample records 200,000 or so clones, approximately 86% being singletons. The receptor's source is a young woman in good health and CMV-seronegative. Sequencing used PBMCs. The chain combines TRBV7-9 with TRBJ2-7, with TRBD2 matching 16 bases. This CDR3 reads CASSSGTSGRAEGEQYF. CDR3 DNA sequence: TGTGCCAGCAGCTCCGGGACTAGCGGGAGGGCCGAGGGCGAGCAGTACTTC.